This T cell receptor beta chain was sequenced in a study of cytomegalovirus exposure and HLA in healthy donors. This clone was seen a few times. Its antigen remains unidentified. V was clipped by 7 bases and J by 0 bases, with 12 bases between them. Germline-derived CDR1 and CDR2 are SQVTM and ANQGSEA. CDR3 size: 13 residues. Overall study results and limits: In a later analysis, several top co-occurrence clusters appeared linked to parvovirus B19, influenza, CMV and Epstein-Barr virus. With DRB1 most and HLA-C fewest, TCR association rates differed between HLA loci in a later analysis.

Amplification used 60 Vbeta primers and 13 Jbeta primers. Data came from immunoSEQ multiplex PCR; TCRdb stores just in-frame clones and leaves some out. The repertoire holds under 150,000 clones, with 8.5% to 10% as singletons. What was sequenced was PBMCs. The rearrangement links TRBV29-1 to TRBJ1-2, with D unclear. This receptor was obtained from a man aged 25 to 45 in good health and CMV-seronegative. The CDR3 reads CSGTEGANYGYTF. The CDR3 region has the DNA TGCAGCGGGACCGAGGGAGCTAACTATGGCTACACCTTC.